This T cell receptor (beta chain) was obtained from a study of blood T cell repertoires in COVID-19. Whole-study context: Specimens from acute and convalescent COVID-19 originated in the United States, Italy and Spain. T cells, B-cell-depleted T cells, or PBMCs supplied cDNA or gDNA.

Original processing methods: Counts of nucleated cells, estimated from reference gene primer amplification, were obtained. The method was immunoSEQ multiplex PCR; TCRdb's version includes in-frame clones alone and lacks a portion of them. D and trimming were read from the DNA, whereas the V and J calls and clone size are those reported in that table. The sample yields some 130,000 clones, around 80% seen once. CDR3 length equals 15 residues. The ends were cut back, 3 bases at V and 4 bases at J, with 15 bases in the middle. CDR1 is MGHRA, CDR2 YSYEKL, per germline. This clone was seen once. The chain uses TRBV4-1 and TRBJ1-2; perhaps TRBD1 as D (6 bases). The receptor was derived from a human donor in a cohort sampled during active COVID-19. Sequenced sample: peripheral blood. CDR3 DNA: TGCGCCAGCAGCCACCCCGCCCAGGGGATCTATGGCTACACCTTC. It specifies CASSHPAQGIYGYTF.